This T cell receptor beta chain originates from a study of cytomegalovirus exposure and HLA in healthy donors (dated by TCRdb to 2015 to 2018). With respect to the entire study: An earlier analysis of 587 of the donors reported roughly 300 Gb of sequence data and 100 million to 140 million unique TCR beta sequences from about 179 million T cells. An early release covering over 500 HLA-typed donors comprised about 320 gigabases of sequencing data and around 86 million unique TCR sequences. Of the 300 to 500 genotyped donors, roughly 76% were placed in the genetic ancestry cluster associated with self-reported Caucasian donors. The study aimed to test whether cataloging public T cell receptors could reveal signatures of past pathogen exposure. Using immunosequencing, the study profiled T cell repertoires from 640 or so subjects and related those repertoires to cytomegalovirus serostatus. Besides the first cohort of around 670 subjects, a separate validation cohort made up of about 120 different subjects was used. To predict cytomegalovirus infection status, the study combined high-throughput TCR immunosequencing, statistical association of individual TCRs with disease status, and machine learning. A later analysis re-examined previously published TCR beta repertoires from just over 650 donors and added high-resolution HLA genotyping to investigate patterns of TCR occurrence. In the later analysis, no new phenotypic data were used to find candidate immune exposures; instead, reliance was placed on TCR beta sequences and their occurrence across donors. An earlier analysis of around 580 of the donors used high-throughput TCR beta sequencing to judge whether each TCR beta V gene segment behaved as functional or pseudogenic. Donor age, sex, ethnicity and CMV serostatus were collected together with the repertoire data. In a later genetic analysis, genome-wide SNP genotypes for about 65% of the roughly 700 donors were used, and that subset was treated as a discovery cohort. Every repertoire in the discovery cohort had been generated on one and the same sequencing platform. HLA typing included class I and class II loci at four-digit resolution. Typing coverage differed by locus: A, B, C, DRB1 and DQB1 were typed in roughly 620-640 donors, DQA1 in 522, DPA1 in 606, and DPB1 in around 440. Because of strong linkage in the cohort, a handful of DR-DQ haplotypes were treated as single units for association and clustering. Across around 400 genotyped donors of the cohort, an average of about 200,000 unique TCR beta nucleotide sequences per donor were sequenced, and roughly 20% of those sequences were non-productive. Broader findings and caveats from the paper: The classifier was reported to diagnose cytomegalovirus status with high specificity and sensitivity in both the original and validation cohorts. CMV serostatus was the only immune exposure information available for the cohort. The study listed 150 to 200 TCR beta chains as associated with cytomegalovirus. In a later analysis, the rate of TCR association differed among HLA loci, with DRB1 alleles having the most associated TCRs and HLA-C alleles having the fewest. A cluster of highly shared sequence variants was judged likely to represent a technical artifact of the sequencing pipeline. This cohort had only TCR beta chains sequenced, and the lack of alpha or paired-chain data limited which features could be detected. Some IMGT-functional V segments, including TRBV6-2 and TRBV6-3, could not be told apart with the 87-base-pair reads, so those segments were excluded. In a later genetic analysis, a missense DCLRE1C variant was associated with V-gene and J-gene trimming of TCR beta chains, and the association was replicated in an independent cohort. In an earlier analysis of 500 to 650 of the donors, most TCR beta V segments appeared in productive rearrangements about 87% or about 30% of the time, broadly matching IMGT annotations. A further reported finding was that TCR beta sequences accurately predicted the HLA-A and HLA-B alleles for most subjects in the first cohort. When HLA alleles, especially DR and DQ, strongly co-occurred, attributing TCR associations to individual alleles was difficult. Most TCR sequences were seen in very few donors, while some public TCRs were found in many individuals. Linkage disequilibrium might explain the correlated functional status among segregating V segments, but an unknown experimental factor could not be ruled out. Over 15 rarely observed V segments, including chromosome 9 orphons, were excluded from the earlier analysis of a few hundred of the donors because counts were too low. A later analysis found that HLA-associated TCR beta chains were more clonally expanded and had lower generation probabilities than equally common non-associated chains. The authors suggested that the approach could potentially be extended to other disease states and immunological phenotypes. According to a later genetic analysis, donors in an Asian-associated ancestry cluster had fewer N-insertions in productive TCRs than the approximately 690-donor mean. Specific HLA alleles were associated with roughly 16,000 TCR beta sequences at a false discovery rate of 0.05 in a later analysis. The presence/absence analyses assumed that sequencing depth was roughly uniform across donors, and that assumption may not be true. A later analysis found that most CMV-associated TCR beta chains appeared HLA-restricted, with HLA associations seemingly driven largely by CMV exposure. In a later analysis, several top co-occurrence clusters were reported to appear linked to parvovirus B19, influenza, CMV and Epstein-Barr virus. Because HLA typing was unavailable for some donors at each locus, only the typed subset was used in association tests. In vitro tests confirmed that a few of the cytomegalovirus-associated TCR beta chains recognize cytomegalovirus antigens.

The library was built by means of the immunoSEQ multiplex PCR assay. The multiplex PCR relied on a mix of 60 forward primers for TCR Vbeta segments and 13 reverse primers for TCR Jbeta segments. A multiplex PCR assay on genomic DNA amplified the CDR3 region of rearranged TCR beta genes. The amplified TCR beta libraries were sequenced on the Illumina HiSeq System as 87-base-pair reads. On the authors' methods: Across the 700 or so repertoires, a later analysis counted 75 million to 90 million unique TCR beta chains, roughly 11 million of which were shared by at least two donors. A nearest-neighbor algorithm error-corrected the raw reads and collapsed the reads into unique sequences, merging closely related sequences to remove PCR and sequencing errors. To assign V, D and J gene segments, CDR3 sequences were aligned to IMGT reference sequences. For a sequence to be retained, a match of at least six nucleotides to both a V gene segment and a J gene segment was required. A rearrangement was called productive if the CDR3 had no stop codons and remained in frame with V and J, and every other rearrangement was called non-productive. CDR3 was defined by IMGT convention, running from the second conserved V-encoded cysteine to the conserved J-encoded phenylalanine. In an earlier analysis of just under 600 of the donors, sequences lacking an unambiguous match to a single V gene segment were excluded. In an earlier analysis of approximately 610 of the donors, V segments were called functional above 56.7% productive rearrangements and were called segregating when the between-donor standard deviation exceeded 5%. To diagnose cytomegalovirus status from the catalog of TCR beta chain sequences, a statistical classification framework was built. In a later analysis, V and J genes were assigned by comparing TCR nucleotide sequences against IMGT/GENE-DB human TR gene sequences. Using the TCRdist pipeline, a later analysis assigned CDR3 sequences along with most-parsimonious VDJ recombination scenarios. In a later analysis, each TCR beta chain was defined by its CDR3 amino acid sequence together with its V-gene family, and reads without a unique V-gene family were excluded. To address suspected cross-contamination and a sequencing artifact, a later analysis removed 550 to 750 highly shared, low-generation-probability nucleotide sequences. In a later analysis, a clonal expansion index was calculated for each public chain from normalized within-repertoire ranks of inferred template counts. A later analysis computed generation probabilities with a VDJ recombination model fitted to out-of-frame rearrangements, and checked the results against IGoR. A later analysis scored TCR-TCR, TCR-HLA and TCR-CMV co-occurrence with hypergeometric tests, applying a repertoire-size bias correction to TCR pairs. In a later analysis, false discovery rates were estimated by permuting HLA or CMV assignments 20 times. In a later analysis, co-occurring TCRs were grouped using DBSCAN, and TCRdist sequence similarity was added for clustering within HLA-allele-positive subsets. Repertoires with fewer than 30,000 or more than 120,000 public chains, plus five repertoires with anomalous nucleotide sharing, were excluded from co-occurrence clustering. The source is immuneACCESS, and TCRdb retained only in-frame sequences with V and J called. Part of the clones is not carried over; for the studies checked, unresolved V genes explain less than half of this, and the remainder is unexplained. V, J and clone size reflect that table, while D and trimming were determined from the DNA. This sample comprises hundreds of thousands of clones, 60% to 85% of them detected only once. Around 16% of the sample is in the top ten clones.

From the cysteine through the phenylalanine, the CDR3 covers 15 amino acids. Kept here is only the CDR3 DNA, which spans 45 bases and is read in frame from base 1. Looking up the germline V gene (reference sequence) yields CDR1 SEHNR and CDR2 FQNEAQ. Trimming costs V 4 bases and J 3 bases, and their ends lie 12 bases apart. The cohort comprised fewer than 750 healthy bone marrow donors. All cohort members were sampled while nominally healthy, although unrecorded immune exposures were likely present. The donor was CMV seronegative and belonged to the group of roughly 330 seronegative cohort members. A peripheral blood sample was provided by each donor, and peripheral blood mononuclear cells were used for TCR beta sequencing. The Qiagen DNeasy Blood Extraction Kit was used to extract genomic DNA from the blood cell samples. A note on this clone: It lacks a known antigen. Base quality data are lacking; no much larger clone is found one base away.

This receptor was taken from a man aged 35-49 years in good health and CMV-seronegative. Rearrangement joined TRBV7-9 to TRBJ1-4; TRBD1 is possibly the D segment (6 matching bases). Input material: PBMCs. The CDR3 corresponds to CASSSLQGPNEKLFF. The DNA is TGTGCCAGCAGCTCCCTACAGGGTCCTAATGAAAAACTGTTTTTT.